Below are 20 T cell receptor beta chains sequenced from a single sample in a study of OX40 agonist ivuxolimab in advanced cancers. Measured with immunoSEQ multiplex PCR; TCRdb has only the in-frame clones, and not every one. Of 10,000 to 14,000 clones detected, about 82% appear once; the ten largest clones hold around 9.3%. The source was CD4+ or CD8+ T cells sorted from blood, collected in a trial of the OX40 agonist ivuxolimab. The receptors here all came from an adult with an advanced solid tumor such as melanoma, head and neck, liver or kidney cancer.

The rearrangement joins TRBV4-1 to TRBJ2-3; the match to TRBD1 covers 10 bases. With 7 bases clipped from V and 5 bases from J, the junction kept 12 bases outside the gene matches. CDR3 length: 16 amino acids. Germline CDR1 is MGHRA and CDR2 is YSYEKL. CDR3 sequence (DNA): TGCGCCAGCACATGGGAACGGACAGGGGGATTAGATACGCAGTATTTT. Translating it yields CASTWERTGGLDTQYF.

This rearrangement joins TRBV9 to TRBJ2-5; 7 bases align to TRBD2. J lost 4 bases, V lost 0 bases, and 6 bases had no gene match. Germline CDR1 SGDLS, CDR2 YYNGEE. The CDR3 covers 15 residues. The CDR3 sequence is CASSVETGGGETQYF. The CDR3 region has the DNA TGTGCCAGCAGCGTAGAGACGGGAGGTGGAGAGACCCAGTACTTC.

CDR3 sequence reads: CATLSSGSWSYNEQFF. The CDR3 nucleotides are TGTGCCACCCTTTCTAGCGGGAGTTGGTCCTACAATGAGCAGTTCTTC. The V call is TRBV25-1, the J call TRBJ2-1; 10 nucleotides agree with TRBD2. CDR1 and CDR2 (germline): MGHDK, SYGVNS. This CDR3 has 16 amino acids. With V trimmed by 10 bases and J by 1 base, 10 bases remained unmatched.

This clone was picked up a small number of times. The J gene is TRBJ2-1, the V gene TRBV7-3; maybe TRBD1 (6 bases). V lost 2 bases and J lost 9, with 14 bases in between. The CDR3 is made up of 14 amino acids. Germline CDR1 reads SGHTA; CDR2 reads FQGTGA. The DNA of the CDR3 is TGTGCCAGCAGCTTACATCAGGGGTCGAGTGAGCAGTTCTTC. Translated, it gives CASSLHQGSSEQFF.

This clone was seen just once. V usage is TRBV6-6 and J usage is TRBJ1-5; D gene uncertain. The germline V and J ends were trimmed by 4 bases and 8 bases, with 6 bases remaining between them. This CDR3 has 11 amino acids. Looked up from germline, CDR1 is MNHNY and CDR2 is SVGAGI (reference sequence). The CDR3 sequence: CASSWGEPQHF. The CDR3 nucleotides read TGTGCCAGCAGTTGGGGAGAGCCCCAGCATTTT.

In nucleotides, the CDR3 is TGTGCCAGCAGAGGCGGAACCTACGAGCAGTACTTC. Translating gives CASRGGTYEQYF. This rearrangement joins TRBV7-9 to TRBJ2-7; D remains unclear. Trimming took off 6 bases at V and 2 bases at J, with 8 bases between the two ends. Germline values: CDR1 SEHNR, CDR2 FQNEAQ (reference sequence). This CDR3 is 12 amino acids long.

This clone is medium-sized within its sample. CDR3 DNA sequence: TGTGCCAGCAGTCCATCACTAGCGGCGAGTTTCAATGAGCAGTTCTTC. Protein: CASSPSLAASFNEQFF. V and J are TRBV28 and TRBJ2-1, with TRBD2 matching over 8 bases. The CDR3 length is 16 residues. Unmatched junction bases numbered 12, after V lost 5 bases and J lost 6 bases. The germline V gene encodes CDR1 MDHEN and CDR2 SYDVKM.

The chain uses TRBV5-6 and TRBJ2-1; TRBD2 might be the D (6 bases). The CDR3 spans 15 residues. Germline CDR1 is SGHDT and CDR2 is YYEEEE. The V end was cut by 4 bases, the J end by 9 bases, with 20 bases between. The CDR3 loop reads CASSPGTSRSVEQFF. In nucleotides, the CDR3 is TGTGCCAGCAGCCCCGGCACTAGCCGGAGCGTTGAGCAGTTCTTC.

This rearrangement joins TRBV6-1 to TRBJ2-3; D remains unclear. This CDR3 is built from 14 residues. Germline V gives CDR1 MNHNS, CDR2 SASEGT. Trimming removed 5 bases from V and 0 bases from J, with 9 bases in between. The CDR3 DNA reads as TGTGCCAGCAGTACAGTGTCTAGCACAGATACGCAGTATTTT. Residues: CASSTVSSTDTQYF.

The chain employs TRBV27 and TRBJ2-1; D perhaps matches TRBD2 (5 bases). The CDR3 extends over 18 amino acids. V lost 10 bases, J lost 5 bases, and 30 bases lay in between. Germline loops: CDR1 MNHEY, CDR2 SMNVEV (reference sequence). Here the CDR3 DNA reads TGTGCCACAAACGGGAAACGACCCCTTATGTTAGTCAACAATGAGCAGTTCTTC. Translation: CATNGKRPLMLVNNEQFF.

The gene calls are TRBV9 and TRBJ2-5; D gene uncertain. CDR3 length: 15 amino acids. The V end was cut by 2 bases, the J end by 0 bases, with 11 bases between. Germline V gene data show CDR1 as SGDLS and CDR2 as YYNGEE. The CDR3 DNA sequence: TGTGCCAGCAGCGTTGCGGCTGGGGACCAAGAGACCCAGTACTTC. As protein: CASSVAAGDQETQYF.

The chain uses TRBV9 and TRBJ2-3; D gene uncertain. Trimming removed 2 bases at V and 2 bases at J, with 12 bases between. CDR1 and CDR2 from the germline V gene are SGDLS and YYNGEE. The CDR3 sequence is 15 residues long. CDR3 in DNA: TGTGCCAGCAGCGTCGGTAGTGCGGACACAGATACGCAGTATTTT. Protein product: CASSVGSADTDTQYF.

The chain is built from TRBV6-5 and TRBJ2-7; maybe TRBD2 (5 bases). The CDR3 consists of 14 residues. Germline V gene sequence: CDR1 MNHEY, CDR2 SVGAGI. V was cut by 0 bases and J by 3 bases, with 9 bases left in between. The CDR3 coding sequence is TGTGCCAGCAGTTACTCCGCCGAGGGCTACGAGCAGTACTTC. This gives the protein CASSYSAEGYEQYF.

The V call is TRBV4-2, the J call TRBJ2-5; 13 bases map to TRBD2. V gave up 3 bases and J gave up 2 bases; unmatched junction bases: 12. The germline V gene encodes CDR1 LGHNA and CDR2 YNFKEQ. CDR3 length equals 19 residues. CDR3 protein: CASSQVLGTSGKGQETQYF. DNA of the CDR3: TGTGCCAGCAGCCAGGTCTTGGGGACTAGCGGGAAGGGTCAAGAGACCCAGTACTTC.

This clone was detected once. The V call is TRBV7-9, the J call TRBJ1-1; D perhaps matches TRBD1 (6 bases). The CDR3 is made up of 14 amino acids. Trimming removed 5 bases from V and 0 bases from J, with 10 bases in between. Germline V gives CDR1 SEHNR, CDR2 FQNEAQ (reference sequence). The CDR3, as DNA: TGTGCCAGCAGCGCCGGACAGTTGAACACTGAAGCTTTCTTT. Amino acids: CASSAGQLNTEAFF. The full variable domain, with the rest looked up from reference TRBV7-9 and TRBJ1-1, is DTGVSQNPRHKITKRGQNVTFRCDPISEHNRLYWYRQTLGQGPEFLTYFQNEAQLEKSRLLSDRFSAERPKGSFSTLEIQRTEQGDSAMYLCASSAGQLNTEAFFGQGTRLTVV.

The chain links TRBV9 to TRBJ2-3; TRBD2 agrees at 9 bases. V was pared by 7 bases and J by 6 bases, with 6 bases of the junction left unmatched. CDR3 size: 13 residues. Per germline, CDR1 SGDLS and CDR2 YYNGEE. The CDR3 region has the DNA TGTGCCAGCGGCGGGGGGGGGAGCGATACGCAGTATTTT. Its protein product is CASGGGGSDTQYF.

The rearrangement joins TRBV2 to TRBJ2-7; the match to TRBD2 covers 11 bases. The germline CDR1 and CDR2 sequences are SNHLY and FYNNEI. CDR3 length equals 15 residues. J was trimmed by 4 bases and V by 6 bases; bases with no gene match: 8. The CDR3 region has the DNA TGTGCCAGCAGCGAGACTAGCGGGATGGGTTACGAGCAGTACTTC. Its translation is CASSETSGMGYEQYF. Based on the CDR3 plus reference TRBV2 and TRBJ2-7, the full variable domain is EPEVTQTPSHQVTQMGQEVILRCVPISNHLYFYWYRQILGQKVEFLVSFYNNEISEKSEIFDDQFSVERPDGSNFTLKIRSTKLEDSAMYFCASSETSGMGYEQYFGPGTRLTVT.

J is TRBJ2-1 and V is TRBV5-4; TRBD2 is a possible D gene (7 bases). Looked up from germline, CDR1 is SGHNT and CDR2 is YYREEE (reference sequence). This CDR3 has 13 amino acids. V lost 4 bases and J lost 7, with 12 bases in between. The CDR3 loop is CASSPRGRNEQFF. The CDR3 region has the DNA TGTGCCAGCAGCCCGCGGGGGCGGAATGAGCAGTTCTTC.

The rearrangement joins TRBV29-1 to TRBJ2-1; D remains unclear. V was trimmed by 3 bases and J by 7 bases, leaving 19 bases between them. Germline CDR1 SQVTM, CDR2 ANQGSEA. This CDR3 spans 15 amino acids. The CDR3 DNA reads TGCAGCGTTGACGGTACCGGTGGGCGGCTAAATGAGCAGTTCTTC. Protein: CSVDGTGGRLNEQFF.

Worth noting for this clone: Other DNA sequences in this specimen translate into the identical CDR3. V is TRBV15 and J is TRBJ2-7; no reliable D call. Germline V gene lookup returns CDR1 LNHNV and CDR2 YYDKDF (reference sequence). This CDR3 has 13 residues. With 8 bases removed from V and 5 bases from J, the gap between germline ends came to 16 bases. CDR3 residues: CATRLASFNEQYF. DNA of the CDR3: TGTGCCACCCGATTGGCTAGTTTCAACGAGCAGTACTTC.